This T cell receptor beta chain originates from a study of Graves' ophthalmopathy and Graves' hyperthyroidism. Study observations and caveats: The model forecast ophthalmopathy progression, reaching roughly 64% sensitivity and roughly 72% specificity. Blood repertoires reportedly contained most expanded thyroid clonotypes above 0.001 frequency.

Only newly diagnosed hyperthyroidism patients aged 18 to 65, with under 2 months' duration, were enrolled. Patients were diagnosed from clinical symptoms, serum thyroxine, TRAb, thyroid ultrasound and orbital computed tomography. This clonotype was detected ten times or more. Its antigen remains unknown. The germline V gene encodes CDR1 SQVTM and CDR2 ANQGSEA. This CDR3 spans 13 amino acids. V lost 7 bases and J lost 2; bases outside the gene matches: 7. Investigators amplified TCR beta CDR3 regions from RNA transcripts. Amplification began with first-round RT-PCR using HTBI primers, then second-round multiplex PCR was performed. TCRdb redid the calling of the multiplex PCR reads with MiXCR, one entry per CDR3 protein. The table records around 1,000,000 distinct CDR3 sequences, less than 45% of them present only once.

The TCR sequence derives from an adult man with Graves' hyperthyroidism. Sequencing input: peripheral blood or thyroid tissue (not recorded which). This chain connects TRBV29-1 to TRBJ1-1, with TRBD1 matching over 7 bases. CDR3 nucleotide sequence: TGCAGCGCGGCGGAGGGGGCAAACACTGAAGCTTTCTTT. It yields the protein CSAAEGANTEAFF.